This T cell receptor (beta chain) comes out of a study of shared clonotypes between healthy human individuals. Study-level results: Among the subsets, naive ones generally showed larger estimated richness than memory ones.

When replicate PCRs were run on sorted subsets, they used around 0.2 ug DNA, about 30,000 T cell genomes. Here immunoSEQ multiplex PCR was the method, and the copy in TCRdb shows in-frame clones only, minus some. Of 1,500,000 or so clones in the sample, roughly 96% were seen once. The healthy adult donors were HIV-negative and reported no recent acute infections or vaccinations. Splitting of CD4+ cells produced CD45RA+ naive and CD45RA-negative memory subsets. This clone has only a few counts. The antigen is unknown. The germline CDR1 and CDR2 sequences are SGHNT and YENEEA. This CDR3 has 14 residues. V dropped 0 bases and J dropped 3 bases, with 8 bases sitting between them.

The TCR sequence derives from a man in his thirties or forties in good health. Sequencing was done on a sample of naive CD4+ T cells sorted from blood. Subset in this sample: CD45RA+ positively selected. V usage is TRBV11-3 and J usage is TRBJ1-1, with D possibly matching TRBD1 (6 bases). The CDR3 loop is CASSLEPGDTEAFF. The CDR3 DNA reads TGTGCCAGCAGCTTAGAGCCAGGGGACACTGAAGCTTTCTTT.